This T cell receptor beta chain comes out of a study of OX40 agonist ivuxolimab in advanced cancers. At the level of the study: Six ivuxolimab dose levels, 0.01 to 10 mg/kg, were given intravenously every 2 weeks. Patients undergoing dose escalation presented with hepatocellular carcinoma, melanoma, renal cell or head and neck cancer.

A remark on this clone: What it recognizes is unknown.

This CDR3 has 14 residues. The trim removed 6 bases at V and 7 bases at J, leaving 4 bases unmatched. The V gene's germline CDR1 is MNHEY and CDR2 SMNVEV (reference sequence). Generated by immunoSEQ multiplex PCR, the TCRdb table keeps only in-frame clones and is missing some. Seen here are 22,000 or so clones, around 80% observed once, and the top ten hold roughly a quarter. Study results and caveats: The study observed clonal expansion of CD4+ and CD8+ blood T cells by week 6 at 0.1 to 3.0 mg/kg.

The material sequenced was CD4+ or CD8+ T cells sorted from blood, taken in a trial of the OX40 agonist ivuxolimab. This sequence was found in an adult with an advanced solid tumor such as melanoma, head and neck, liver or kidney cancer. V usage is TRBV27 and J usage is TRBJ2-1, with 12 nucleotides matching TRBD2. In nucleotides, the CDR3 is TGTGCCAGCAGGACTAGCGGGAGTGCAAATGAGCAGTTCTTC. Protein sequence: CASRTSGSANEQFF.